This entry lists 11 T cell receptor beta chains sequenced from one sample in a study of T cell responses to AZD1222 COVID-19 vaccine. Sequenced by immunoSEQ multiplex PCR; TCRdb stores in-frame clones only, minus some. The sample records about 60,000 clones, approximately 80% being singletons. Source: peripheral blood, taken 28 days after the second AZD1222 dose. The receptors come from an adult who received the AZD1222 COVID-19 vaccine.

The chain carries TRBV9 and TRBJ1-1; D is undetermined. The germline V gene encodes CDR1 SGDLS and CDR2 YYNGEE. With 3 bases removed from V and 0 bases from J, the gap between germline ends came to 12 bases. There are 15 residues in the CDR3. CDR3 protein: CASSGGRTLNTEAFF. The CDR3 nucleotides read TGTGCCAGCAGCGGAGGCAGGACCCTGAACACTGAAGCTTTCTTT.

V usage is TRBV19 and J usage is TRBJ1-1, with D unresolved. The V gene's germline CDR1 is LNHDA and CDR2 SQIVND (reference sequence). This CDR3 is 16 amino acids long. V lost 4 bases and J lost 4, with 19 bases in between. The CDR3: CASSRAGLFSSTEAFF. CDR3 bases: TGTGCCAGTAGTAGGGCAGGCCTTTTTTCTAGCACTGAAGCTTTCTTT.

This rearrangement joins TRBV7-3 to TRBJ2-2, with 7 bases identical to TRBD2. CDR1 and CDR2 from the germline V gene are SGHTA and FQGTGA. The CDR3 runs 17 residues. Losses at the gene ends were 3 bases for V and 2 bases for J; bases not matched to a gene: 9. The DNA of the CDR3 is TGTGCCAGCAGCTTGCACGATGCTAGCGGTAACACCGGGGAGCTGTTTTTT. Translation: CASSLHDASGNTGELFF.

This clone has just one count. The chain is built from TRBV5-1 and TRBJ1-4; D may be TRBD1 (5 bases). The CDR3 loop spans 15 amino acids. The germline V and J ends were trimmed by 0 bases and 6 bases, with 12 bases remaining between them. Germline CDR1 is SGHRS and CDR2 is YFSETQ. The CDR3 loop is CASSLDGGGDEKLFF. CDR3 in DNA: TGCGCCAGCAGCTTGGATGGGGGAGGGGATGAAAAACTGTTTTTT.

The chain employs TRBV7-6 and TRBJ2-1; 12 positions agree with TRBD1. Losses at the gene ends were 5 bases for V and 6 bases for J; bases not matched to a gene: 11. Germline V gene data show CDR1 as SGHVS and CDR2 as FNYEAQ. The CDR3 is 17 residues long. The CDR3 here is CASSPQVGDRGRNEQFF. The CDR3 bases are TGTGCCAGCAGCCCACAAGTGGGGGACAGGGGGCGCAATGAGCAGTTCTTC.

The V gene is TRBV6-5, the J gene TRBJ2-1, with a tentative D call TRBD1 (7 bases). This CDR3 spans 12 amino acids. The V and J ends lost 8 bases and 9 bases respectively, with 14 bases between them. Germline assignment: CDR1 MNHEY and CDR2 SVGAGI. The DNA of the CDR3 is TGTGCCAGCCGCCCGGGGGACAGTGAGCAGTTCTTC. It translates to CASRPGDSEQFF.

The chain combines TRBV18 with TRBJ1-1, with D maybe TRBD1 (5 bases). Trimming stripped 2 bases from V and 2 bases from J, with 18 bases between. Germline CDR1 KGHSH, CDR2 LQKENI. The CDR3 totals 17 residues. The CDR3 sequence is CASSPILARGGNTEAFF. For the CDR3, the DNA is TGTGCCAGCTCACCAATCTTGGCTCGGGGGGGAAACACTGAAGCTTTCTTT.

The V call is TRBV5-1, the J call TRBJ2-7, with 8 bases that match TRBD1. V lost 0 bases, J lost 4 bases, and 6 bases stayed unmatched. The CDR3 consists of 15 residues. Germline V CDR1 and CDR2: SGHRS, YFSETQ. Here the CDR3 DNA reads TGCGCCAGCAGCTTGGCGGCAGGGGGCGCGTACGAGCAGTACTTC. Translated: CASSLAAGGAYEQYF.

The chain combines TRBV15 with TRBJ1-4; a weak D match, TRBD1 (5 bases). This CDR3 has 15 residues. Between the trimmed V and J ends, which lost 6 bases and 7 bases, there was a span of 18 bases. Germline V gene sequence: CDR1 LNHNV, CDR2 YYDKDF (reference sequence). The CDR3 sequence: CATSRLGQGSEKLFF. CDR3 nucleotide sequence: TGTGCCACCAGTAGGCTCGGGCAGGGTAGTGAAAAACTGTTTTTT.

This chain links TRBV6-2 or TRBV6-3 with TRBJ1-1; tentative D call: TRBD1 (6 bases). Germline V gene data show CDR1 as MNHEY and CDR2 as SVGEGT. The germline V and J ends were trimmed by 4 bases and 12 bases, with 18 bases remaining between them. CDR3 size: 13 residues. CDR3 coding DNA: TGTGCCAGCAGTTTTTACAGGGAACGTCCCCCTTTCTTT. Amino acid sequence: CASSFYRERPPFF.

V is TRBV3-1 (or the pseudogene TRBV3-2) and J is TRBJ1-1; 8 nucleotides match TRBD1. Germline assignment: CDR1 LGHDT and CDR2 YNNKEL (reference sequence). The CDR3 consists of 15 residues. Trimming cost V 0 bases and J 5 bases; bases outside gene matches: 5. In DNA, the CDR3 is TGTGCCAGCAGCCAAGAGGGACAGGTGCAAACTGAAGCTTTCTTT. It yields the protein CASSQEGQVQTEAFF.